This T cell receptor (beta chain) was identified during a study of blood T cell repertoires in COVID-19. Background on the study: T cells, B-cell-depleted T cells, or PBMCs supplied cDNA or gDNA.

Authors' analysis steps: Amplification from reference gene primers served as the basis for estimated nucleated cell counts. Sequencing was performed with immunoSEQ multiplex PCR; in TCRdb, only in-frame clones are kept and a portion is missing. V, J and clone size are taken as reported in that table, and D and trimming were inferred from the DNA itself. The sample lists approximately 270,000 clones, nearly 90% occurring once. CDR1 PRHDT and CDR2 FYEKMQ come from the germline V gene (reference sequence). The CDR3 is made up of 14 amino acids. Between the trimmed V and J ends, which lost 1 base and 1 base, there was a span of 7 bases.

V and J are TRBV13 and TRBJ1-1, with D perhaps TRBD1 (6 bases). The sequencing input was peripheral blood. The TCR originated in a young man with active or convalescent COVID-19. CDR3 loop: CASSLEGENTEAFF. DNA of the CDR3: TGTGCCAGCAGCTTAGAGGGGGAGAACACTGAAGCTTTCTTT.